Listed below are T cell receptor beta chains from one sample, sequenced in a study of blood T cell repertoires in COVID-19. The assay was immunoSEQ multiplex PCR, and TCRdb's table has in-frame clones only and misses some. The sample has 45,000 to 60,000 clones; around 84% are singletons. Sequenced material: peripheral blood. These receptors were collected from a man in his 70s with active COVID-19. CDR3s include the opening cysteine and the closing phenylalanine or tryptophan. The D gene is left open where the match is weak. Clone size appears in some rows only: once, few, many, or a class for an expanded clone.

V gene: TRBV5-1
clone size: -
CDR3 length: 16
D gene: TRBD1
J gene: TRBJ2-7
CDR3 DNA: TGCGCCAGCAGCTTCGGGACAGGGGGTCTTTCCTACGAGCAGTACTTC
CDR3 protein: CASSFGTGGLSYEQYF

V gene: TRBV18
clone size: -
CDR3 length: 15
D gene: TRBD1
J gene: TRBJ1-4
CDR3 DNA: TGTGCCAGCTCAGTCCGGGGGACAGGCTATGAAAAACTGTTTTTT
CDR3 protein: CASSVRGTGYEKLFF

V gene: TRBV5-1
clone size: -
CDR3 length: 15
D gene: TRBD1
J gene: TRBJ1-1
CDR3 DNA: TGCGCCAGCAGCTTACCAGCAGGGGGCGCCTCTGAAGCTTTCTTT
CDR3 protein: CASSLPAGGASEAFF

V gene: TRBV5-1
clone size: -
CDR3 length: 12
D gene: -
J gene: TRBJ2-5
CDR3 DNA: TGCGCCAGCAGCTTTGAGGAGGAGACCCAGTACTTC
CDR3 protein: CASSFEEETQYF

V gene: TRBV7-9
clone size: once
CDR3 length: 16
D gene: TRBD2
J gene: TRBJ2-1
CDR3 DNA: TGTGCCAGCAGCCCTTTGACTAGCGGGTCCCTCAATGAGCAGTTCTTC
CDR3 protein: CASSPLTSGSLNEQFF

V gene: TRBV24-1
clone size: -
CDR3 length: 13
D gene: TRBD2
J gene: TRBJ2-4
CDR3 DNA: TGTGCCACCAGTGCTAACAGCGGGACCTTCCAGTACTTC
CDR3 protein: CATSANSGTFQYF

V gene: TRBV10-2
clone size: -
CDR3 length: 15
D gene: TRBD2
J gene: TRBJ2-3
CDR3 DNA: TGCGCCAGCAAGACGGCTAGCGGGGGGACAGATACGCAGTATTTT
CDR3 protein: CASKTASGGTDTQYF

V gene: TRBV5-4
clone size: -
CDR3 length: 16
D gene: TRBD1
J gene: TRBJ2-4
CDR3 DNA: TGTGCCAGCAGCACCGAGGGGGCAGTCACCAAAAACATTCAGTACTTC
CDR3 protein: CASSTEGAVTKNIQYF

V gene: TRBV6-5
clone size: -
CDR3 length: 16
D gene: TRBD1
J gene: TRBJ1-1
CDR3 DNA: TGTGCCAGCAGTTTCGATCCCCAGGGGGCGTCCACTGAAGCTTTCTTT
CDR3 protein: CASSFDPQGASTEAFF

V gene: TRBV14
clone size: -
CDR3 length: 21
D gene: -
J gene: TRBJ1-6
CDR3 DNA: TGTGCCAGCAGCCAAAGCAGATCCTCGCGGCAGGGCTACTCCTATAATTCACCCCTCCACTTT
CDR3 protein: CASSQSRSSRQGYSYNSPLHF

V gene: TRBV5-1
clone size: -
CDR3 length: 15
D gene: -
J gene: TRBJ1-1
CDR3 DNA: TGCGCCAGCAGCCCCCGGGGGGGCTCTAACACTGAAGCTTTCTTT
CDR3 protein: CASSPRGGSNTEAFF

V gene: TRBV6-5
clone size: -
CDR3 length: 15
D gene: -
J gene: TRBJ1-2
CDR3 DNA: TGTGCCAGCAGTTACTCGGAGGTAACCAACTATGGCTACACCTTC
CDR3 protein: CASSYSEVTNYGYTF

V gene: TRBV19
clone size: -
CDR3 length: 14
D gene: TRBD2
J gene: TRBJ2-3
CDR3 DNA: TGTGCCAGTAGTACGGGGACTAGCAGGGATACGCAGTATTTT
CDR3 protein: CASSTGTSRDTQYF

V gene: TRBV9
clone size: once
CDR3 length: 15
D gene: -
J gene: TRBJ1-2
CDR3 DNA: TGTGCCAGCAGCGTAGGACAATGGGTAGGTGGTGGCTACACCTTC
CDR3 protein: CASSVGQWVGGGYTF

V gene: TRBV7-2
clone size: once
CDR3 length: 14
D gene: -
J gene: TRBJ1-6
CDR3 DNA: TGTGCCAGCTGCTCACTCCTGCTGGATTCACCCCTCCACTTT
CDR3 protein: CASCSLLLDSPLHF

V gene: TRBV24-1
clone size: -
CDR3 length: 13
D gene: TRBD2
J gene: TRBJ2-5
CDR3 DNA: TGTGCCACCAGTGGCGGGGGAATTCTGGCCCAGTACTTC
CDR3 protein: CATSGGGILAQYF

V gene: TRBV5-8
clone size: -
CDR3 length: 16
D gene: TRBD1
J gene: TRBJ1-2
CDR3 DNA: TGTGCCAGCAGCTTGGGGTCCTGGACAGGGATCTATGGCTACACCTTC
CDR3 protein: CASSLGSWTGIYGYTF

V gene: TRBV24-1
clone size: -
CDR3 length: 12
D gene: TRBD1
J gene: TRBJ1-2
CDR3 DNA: TGTGCCACCAGCCGGACAGGGAGTGGCTACACCTTC
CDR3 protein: CATSRTGSGYTF

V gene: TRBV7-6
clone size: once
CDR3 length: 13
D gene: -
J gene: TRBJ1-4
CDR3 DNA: TGTGCCAGCAGCTTCCCCGCGGGTGAAAAACTGTTTTTT
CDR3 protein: CASSFPAGEKLFF

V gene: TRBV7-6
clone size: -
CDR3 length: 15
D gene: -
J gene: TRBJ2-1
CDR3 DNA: TGTGCCAGCAGCTTAAGTCGGGCAGGGGGGAATGAGCAGTTCTTC
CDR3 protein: CASSLSRAGGNEQFF

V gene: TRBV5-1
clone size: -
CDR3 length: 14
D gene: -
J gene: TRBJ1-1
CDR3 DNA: TGCGCCAGCAGCTTCGCCACTGGGAACACTGAAGCTTTCTTT
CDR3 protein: CASSFATGNTEAFF

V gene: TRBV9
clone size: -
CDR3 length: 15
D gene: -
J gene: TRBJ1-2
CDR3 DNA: TGTGCCAGCAGCCTCAGGGCGGCAGGGGATTATGGCTACACCTTC
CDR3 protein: CASSLRAAGDYGYTF

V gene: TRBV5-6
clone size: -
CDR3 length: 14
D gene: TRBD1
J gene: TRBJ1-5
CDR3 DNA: TGTGCCAGCAGCTTCGGACAGGAAAATCAGCCCCAGCATTTT
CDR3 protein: CASSFGQENQPQHF

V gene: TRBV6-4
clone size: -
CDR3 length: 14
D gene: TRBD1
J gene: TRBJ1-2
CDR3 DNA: TGTGCCAGCAGTGACTCCCCAGGGGGAGGTGGCTACACCTTC
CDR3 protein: CASSDSPGGGGYTF

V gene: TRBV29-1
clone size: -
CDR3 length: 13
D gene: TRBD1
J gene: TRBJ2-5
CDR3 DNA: TGCAGCGTTGAACACAGGGGTGGAGAGACCCAGTACTTC
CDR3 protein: CSVEHRGGETQYF

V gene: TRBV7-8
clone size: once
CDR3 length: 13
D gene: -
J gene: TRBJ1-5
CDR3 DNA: TGTGCCAGCAGCTTAGCGGAGGAACAGCCCCAGCATTTT
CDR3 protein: CASSLAEEQPQHF

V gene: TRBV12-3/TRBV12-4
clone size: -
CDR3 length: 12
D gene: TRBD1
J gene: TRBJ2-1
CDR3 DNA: TGTGCCAGCAGTCTCGCAGGGGGCGAGCAGTTCTTC
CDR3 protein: CASSLAGGEQFF

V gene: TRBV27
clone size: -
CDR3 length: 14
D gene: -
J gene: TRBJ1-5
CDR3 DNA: TGTGCCAGCAGCTTACAGGGAAACAATCAGCCCCAGCATTTT
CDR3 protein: CASSLQGNNQPQHF

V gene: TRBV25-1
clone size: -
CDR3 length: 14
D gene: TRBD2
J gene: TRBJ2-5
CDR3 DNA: TGTGCCAGCTCCCCCGGGGGGTCCCAAGAGACCCAGTACTTC
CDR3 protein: CASSPGGSQETQYF

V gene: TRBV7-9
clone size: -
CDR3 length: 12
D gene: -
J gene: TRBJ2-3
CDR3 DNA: TGTGCCAGCAGCAAAAGGGGGGATACGCAGTATTTT
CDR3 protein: CASSKRGDTQYF

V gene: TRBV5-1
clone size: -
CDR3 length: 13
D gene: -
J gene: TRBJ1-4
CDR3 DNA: TGCGCCAGCAGCAGACGGGCTAATGAAAAACTGTTTTTT
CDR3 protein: CASSRRANEKLFF

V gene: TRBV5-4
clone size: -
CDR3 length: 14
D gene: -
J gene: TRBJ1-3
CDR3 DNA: TGTGCCAGCAGCTTGGAGGGGTCTGGAAACACCATATATTTT
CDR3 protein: CASSLEGSGNTIYF

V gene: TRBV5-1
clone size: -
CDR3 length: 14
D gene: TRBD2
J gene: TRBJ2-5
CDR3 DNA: TGCGCCAGCACCCAATGGAGCGGGAGGGAGACCCAGTACTTC
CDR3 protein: CASTQWSGRETQYF

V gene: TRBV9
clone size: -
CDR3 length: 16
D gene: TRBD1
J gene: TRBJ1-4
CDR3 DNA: TGTGCCAGCAGCGAAACACCGGGACAGCCCAATGAAAAACTGTTTTTT
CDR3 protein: CASSETPGQPNEKLFF

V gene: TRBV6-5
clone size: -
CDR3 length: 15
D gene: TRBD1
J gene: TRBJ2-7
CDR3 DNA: TGTGCCAGCAGTCCACAGGGGGCCCACACCTACGAGCAGTACTTC
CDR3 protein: CASSPQGAHTYEQYF

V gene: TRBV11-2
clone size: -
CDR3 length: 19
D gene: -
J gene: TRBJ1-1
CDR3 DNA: TGTGCCAGCAGCTTAGTCGCCTCCCAGGGGTACCTAGGGAACACTGAAGCTTTCTTT
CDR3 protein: CASSLVASQGYLGNTEAFF

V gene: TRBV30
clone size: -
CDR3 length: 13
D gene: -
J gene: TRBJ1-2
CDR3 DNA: TGTGCCTGGGCAGGGGTGGGTAACTATGGCTACACCTTC
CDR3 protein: CAWAGVGNYGYTF

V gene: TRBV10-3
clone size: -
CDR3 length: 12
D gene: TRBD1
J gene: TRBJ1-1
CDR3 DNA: TGTGCGGGAAGGGGGCAAGACACTGAAGCTTTCTTT
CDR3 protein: CAGRGQDTEAFF

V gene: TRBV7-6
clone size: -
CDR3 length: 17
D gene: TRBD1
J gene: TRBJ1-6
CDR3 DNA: TGTGCCAGCAGCTCCCAAACAGGGGGCGCATCTAATTCACCCCTCCACTTT
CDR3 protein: CASSSQTGGASNSPLHF

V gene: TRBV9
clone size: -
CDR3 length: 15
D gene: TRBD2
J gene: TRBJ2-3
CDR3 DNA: TGTGCCAGCAGCGTCCTAGCGGGGGGAAGGGATACGCAGTATTTT
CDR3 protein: CASSVLAGGRDTQYF